This T cell receptor (beta chain) came from a study of cytomegalovirus exposure and HLA in healthy donors (dated by TCRdb to about 2017). With respect to the entire study: An earlier analysis of some 600 of the donors reported around 280 Gb of sequence data and 100 million to 120 million unique TCR beta sequences obtained from 180 million or so T cells. Roughly 300 gigabases of sequencing data and around 90 million unique TCR sequences made up an early release that covered around 640 HLA-typed donors. The genetic ancestry cluster associated with self-reported Caucasian donors included over 65% of the 350 to 500 genotyped donors. The study aimed to test whether cataloging public T cell receptors could reveal signatures of past pathogen exposure. The study profiled the T cell repertoires of under 700 subjects by immunosequencing and related them to cytomegalovirus serostatus. Along with the roughly 700-subject first cohort, a separate validation cohort of 120 different subjects was used. To predict cytomegalovirus infection status, the study combined high-throughput TCR immunosequencing, statistical association of individual TCRs with disease status, and machine learning. A later analysis re-analyzed previously published TCR beta repertoires from hundreds of donors and added high-resolution HLA genotyping to study TCR occurrence patterns. Rather than using new phenotypic data, the later analysis identified candidate immune exposures from TCR beta sequences and from how often those sequences occurred across donors. An earlier analysis of several hundred of the donors applied high-throughput TCR beta sequencing to assess whether each TCR beta V gene segment acted as functional or pseudogenic. Alongside the repertoire data, information on donor age, sex, ethnicity and CMV serostatus was compiled. A later genetic analysis took genome-wide SNP genotypes for about three fifths of the 666 donors and used that subset as a discovery cohort. All discovery cohort repertoires had been generated using a single sequencing platform. HLA typing included class I and class II loci at four-digit resolution. The number of typed donors differed by locus: about 620-640 for A, B, C, DRB1 and DQB1; 500 to 550 for DQA1; over 600 for DPA1; and around 450 for DPB1. Roughly 5 DR-DQ haplotypes were handled as single units for association and clustering because linkage in the cohort was strong. On average, about 240,000 unique TCR beta nucleotide sequences were sequenced per donor among 398 genotyped donors of the cohort, with roughly 18% of those sequences being non-productive.

The cohort consisted of 670 or so healthy bone marrow donors. At the time of sampling, all cohort members were nominally healthy, though unrecorded immune exposures were likely present. The donor tested CMV seropositive, placing the donor among the 289 seropositive members of the cohort. A peripheral blood sample was collected from each donor, and TCR beta sequencing was performed on peripheral blood mononuclear cells. Genomic DNA extraction from the blood cell samples was performed with the Qiagen DNeasy Blood Extraction Kit. The CDR3, cysteine through phenylalanine, is 14 amino acids long. Only the CDR3 DNA stays, 42 bases, in frame from base 1. V loses 1 base at its end and J loses 4 bases; junction bases beyond the gene matches: 2. Taken from the germline V gene, the CDR1 and CDR2 loops are SGHNT and YENEEA. This clone was found once. This clone's antigen is unknown. The sample holds no much larger clone one base away, and base qualities are not on file.

Results and caveats for the whole study, not just this receptor: In an earlier analysis of approximately 600 of the donors, most TCR beta V segments were observed in productive rearrangements about 87% or about 30% of the time, broadly matching IMGT annotations. This cohort had only TCR beta chains sequenced, and the lack of alpha or paired-chain data limited which features could be detected. Compared with equally common non-associated chains, HLA-associated TCR beta chains in a later analysis were more clonally expanded and had lower generation probabilities. For the cohort, immune exposure information was limited to CMV serostatus. According to a later genetic analysis, donors in an Asian-associated ancestry cluster had fewer N-insertions in productive TCRs than the roughly 660-donor mean. The study listed 164 TCR beta chains as associated with cytomegalovirus. In a later analysis, several top co-occurrence clusters were reported to appear linked to parvovirus B19, influenza, CMV and Epstein-Barr virus. According to a later analysis, TCR association rates differed among HLA loci, with DRB1 alleles showing the most associated TCRs and HLA-C alleles showing the fewest. The authors suggested that the approach could potentially be extended to other disease states and immunological phenotypes. In vitro tests confirmed that a few of the cytomegalovirus-associated TCR beta chains recognize cytomegalovirus antigens. The earlier analysis of almost 600 of the donors excluded 15 to 20 rarely observed V segments, including chromosome 9 orphons, because counts were too low. Cytomegalovirus status was reported to be diagnosed by the classifier with high specificity and sensitivity in both the original and validation cohorts. Across donors, most TCR sequences were observed very rarely, whereas some public TCRs were present in many individuals. Because the 87-base-pair reads could not distinguish some IMGT-functional V segments, including TRBV6-2 and TRBV6-3, those segments were excluded. An association between a missense DCLRE1C variant and V-gene and J-gene trimming of TCR beta chains was found in a later genetic analysis and replicated in an independent cohort. A further reported finding was that TCR beta sequences accurately predicted the HLA-A and HLA-B alleles for most subjects in the first cohort. Because HLA typing was unavailable for some donors at each locus, only the typed subset was used in association tests. Sequencing depth was assumed to be roughly uniform across donors in the presence/absence analyses, though that assumption may not hold. At a false discovery rate of 0.05, a later analysis linked 15,000 to 20,000 TCR beta sequences to specific HLA alleles. When HLA alleles, especially DR and DQ, strongly co-occurred, attributing TCR associations to individual alleles was difficult. The sequencing pipeline was judged likely to have produced a cluster of highly shared sequence variants as a technical artifact. In a later analysis, most CMV-associated TCR beta chains were found to appear HLA-restricted, with HLA associations seemingly driven largely by CMV exposure. Linkage disequilibrium might explain the correlated functional status among segregating V segments, but an unknown experimental factor could not be ruled out.

Libraries came from the immunoSEQ multiplex PCR assay. A mixture of 60 forward primers for TCR Vbeta segments and 13 reverse primers for TCR Jbeta segments was used in the multiplex PCR. A multiplex PCR assay on genomic DNA amplified the CDR3 region of rearranged TCR beta genes. The amplified TCR beta libraries were sequenced on the Illumina HiSeq System as 87-base-pair reads. In the source study's methods: In a later analysis, tens of millions of unique TCR beta chains were counted across the 500 to 850 repertoires, and roughly 10 million of these chains were shared by at least two donors. Raw reads were error-corrected and collapsed into unique sequences by a nearest-neighbor algorithm in which closely related sequences were merged to remove PCR and sequencing errors. Alignment of CDR3 sequences to IMGT reference sequences was used to assign V, D and J gene segments. For a sequence to be retained, a match of at least six nucleotides to both a V gene segment and a J gene segment was required. Rearrangements were called productive when the CDR3 lacked stop codons and stayed in frame with V and J; all others were non-productive. CDR3 was defined by IMGT convention, running from the second conserved V-encoded cysteine to the conserved J-encoded phenylalanine. In an earlier analysis of roughly 580 of the donors, sequences lacking an unambiguous match to a single V gene segment were excluded. An earlier analysis of several hundred of the donors called V segments functional above 56.7% productive rearrangements and segregating when the between-donor standard deviation exceeded 5%. A statistical classification framework was built to diagnose cytomegalovirus status from the catalog of TCR beta chain sequences. V and J gene assignment, in a later analysis, came from comparing TCR nucleotide sequences with IMGT/GENE-DB human TR gene sequences. The TCRdist pipeline was used in a later analysis to assign CDR3 sequences and most-parsimonious VDJ recombination scenarios. In a later analysis, every TCR beta chain was defined by the combination of its CDR3 amino acid sequence and its V-gene family, and reads without a unique V-gene family were dropped. A later analysis removed 592 highly shared, low-generation-probability nucleotide sequences to deal with suspected cross-contamination and a sequencing artifact. A later analysis calculated a clonal expansion index for each public chain from normalized within-repertoire ranks of inferred template counts. A later analysis computed generation probabilities with a VDJ recombination model fitted to out-of-frame rearrangements, and checked the results against IGoR. In a later analysis, hypergeometric tests were used to score TCR-TCR, TCR-HLA and TCR-CMV co-occurrence, with a repertoire-size bias correction applied to TCR pairs. False discovery rates were estimated in a later analysis by permuting HLA or CMV assignments 20 times. In a later analysis, co-occurring TCRs were grouped using DBSCAN, and TCRdist sequence similarity was added for clustering within HLA-allele-positive subsets. Repertoires with fewer than 30,000 or more than 120,000 public chains, plus five repertoires with anomalous nucleotide sharing, were excluded from co-occurrence clustering. TCRdb took over this immuneACCESS table, retaining in-frame rearrangements with V and J assigned. Such tables are incomplete; in checked studies, under half of the missing clones stem from an unresolved V gene, and the remainder is unexplained. D and trimming come from the DNA, and the V and J calls and clone size come from that table. For this sample the table gives 120,000 or so clones, of which less than 90% were detected only once. Of the sample, 20% falls within the top ten clones.

Specimen: PBMCs. Recombination linked TRBV11-3 to TRBJ2-7; the junction holds 9 bases that match TRBD1. This TCR came from a young man in good health and CMV-seropositive. The CDR3 is CASSLAGTGYEQYF. The DNA sequence follows: TGTGCCAGCAGCTTAGCCGGGACAGGGTACGAGCAGTACTTC.